This is a list of T cell receptor beta chains from one sample in a study of cytomegalovirus exposure and HLA in healthy donors. Using immunoSEQ multiplex PCR, the repertoire was profiled, and TCRdb retains in-frame clones only, with some absent. This table has 50,000 to 70,000 clones, more than 70% appearing once. Sequenced: PBMCs. The receptors originated from a man aged 30-40 years in good health and CMV-seropositive. Each CDR3 is given with its conserved first and last residue. The order of the fields is V gene, D gene, J gene, clone size, CDR3 protein, CDR3 DNA. D genes are given only for firm matches. Not all rows give a size; the values are once, few, many and, for expanded clones, a class.

TRBV28	.	TRBJ2-1	.	CASTWRGGSDNEQFF	TGTGCCAGCACCTGGCGTGGGGGCTCTGACAATGAGCAGTTCTTC
TRBV5-1	.	TRBJ2-5	.	CASSLGGVGEAQYF	TGCGCCAGCAGCTTAGGGGGGGTCGGGGAGGCCCAGTACTTC
TRBV13	.	TRBJ2-1	.	CASSSGLSVYNEQFF	TGTGCCAGCAGCTCCGGACTGTCGGTTTACAATGAGCAGTTCTTC
TRBV7-6	.	TRBJ2-7	few	CASSFGQGTDEQYF	TGTGCCAGCAGCTTTGGGCAGGGAACAGACGAGCAGTACTTC
TRBV4-3	TRBD1	TRBJ1-2	.	CASSQEAGGTYGYTF	TGCGCCAGCAGCCAAGAGGCAGGGGGAACCTATGGCTACACCTTC
TRBV20-1	.	TRBJ1-2	.	CSEGREYGYTF	TGCAGTGAGGGCAGGGAATATGGCTACACCTTC
TRBV7-3	TRBD2	TRBJ2-3	once	CASSFLAGGPDTQYF	TGTGCCAGCAGCTTTCTAGCGGGGGGGCCGGATACGCAGTATTTT
TRBV19	.	TRBJ2-3	.	CASNRPGTDTQYF	TGTGCCAGTAATCGTCCTGGCACAGATACGCAGTATTTT
TRBV7-9	.	TRBJ1-4	.	CASSPIQPRTNEKLFF	TGTGCCAGCAGCCCCATCCAACCGAGGACTAATGAAAAACTGTTTTTT
TRBV30	TRBD1	TRBJ2-1	.	CAWSSFGTGGWNEQFF	TGTGCCTGGAGTTCCTTTGGGACAGGGGGCTGGAATGAGCAGTTCTTC
TRBV19	TRBD1	TRBJ1-6	once	CASSPRDRRNSPLHF	TGTGCCAGTAGTCCCCGGGACAGGCGGAATTCACCCCTCCACTTT
TRBV28	.	TRBJ1-2	.	CASRINPARGYTF	TGTGCCAGCCGAATAAACCCAGCTAGAGGCTACACCTTC
TRBV6-5	TRBD1	TRBJ2-3	.	CASSFTGADTQYF	TGTGCCAGCAGTTTTACAGGGGCTGATACGCAGTATTTT
TRBV14	TRBD1	TRBJ1-2	.	CASSQVKGANYGYTF	TGTGCCAGCAGCCAAGTAAAGGGGGCCAACTATGGCTACACCTTC
TRBV7-2	TRBD2	TRBJ2-1	.	CASSSTGTSVFSSYNEQFF	TGTGCCAGCAGCTCTACCGGGACTAGCGTATTTAGCTCCTACAATGAGCAGTTCTTC
TRBV5-5	.	TRBJ1-2	.	CASSVLTNYGYTF	TGTGCCAGCAGCGTTCTGACAAACTATGGCTACACCTTC
TRBV9	.	TRBJ1-3	.	CASSTDLPGNTIYF	TGTGCCAGCTCGACCGACTTACCTGGAAACACCATATATTTT